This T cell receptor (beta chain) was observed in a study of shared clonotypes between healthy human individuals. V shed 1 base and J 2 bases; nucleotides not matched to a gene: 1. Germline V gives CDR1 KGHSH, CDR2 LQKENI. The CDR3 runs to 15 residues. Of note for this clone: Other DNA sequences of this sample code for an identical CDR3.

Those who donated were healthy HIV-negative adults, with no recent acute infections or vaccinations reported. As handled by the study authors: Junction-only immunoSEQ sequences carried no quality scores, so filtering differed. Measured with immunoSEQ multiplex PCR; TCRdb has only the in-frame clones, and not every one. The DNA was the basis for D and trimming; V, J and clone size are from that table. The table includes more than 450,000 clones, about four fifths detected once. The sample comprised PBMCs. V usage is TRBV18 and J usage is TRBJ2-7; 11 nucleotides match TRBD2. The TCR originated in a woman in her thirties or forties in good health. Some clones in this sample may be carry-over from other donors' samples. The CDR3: CASSPLAGGAYEQYF. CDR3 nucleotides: TGTGCCAGCTCACCACTAGCGGGAGGGGCCTACGAGCAGTACTTC.